This is a list of T cell receptor beta chains from one sample in a study of blood T cell repertoires in COVID-19. Clones were sequenced by immunoSEQ multiplex PCR, and TCRdb holds only the in-frame ones, with some missing. The sample includes about 34,000 clones, approximately 77% of them seen just once. The sample comprised peripheral blood. The receptors originated from a human donor in a cohort sampled during active COVID-19. Both conserved end residues are part of each CDR3. A D gene is named only where the DNA matches it firmly. Some rows mark clone size as missing; the rest say once, few, many or name a class of expanded clone.

clone_size	v_call	j_call	d_call	cdr3_aa	cdr3_nt
.	TRBV6-1	TRBJ2-1	TRBD2	CASSRPGLAGAEQFF	TGTGCCAGCAGTCGCCCGGGACTAGCGGGGGCAGAGCAGTTCTTC
few	TRBV4-3	TRBJ2-7	.	CASSQEVAGHYEQYF	TGCGCCAGCAGCCAAGAAGTCGCAGGGCATTACGAGCAGTACTTC
.	TRBV5-1	TRBJ1-2	TRBD1	CASSLEGSGGGYGYTF	TGCGCCAGCAGCTTGGAGGGTTCAGGGGGCGGCTATGGCTACACCTTC
.	TRBV6-5	TRBJ2-3	TRBD1	CASSPRTGTDTQYF	TGTGCCAGCAGCCCCCGGACAGGGACAGATACGCAGTATTTT
few	TRBV27	TRBJ1-2	TRBD1	CASGDQGARRYGYTF	TGTGCCAGCGGGGATCAGGGGGCGCGTCGCTATGGCTACACCTTC
.	TRBV6-5	TRBJ2-7	.	CATQPGVTYEQYF	TGTGCCACACAACCGGGGGTAACCTACGAGCAGTACTTC
.	TRBV5-1	TRBJ1-1	.	CASSLDGRTNTEAFF	TGCGCCAGCAGCTTGGACGGACGGACAAACACTGAAGCTTTCTTT
.	TRBV21-1	TRBJ2-1	.	CASSKALAGFTYNEQFF	TGTGCCAGCAGCAAAGCCCTAGCGGGATTTACCTACAATGAGCAGTTCTTC
.	TRBV27	TRBJ2-7	.	CASSLSPKNYEQYF	TGTGCCAGCAGTTTAAGCCCAAAAAACTACGAGCAGTACTTC
.	TRBV9	TRBJ1-1	TRBD1	CASSVGDRYTEAFF	TGTGCCAGCAGCGTCGGGGACAGGTACACTGAAGCTTTCTTT
.	TRBV29-1	TRBJ1-1	TRBD1	CSAWDRVGTEAFF	TGCAGCGCCTGGGACAGGGTGGGCACTGAAGCTTTCTTT
.	TRBV5-1	TRBJ1-1	.	CASMGTGAGTEAFF	TGCGCCAGCATGGGAACAGGAGCTGGCACTGAAGCTTTCTTT
.	TRBV24-1	TRBJ2-7	TRBD1	CATSGSDRGQYF	TGTGCCACCAGTGGCTCGGACAGGGGGCAGTACTTC
.	TRBV27	TRBJ1-5	.	CASSLGGANSNQPQHF	TGTGCCAGCAGTTTAGGGGGGGCGAATAGCAATCAGCCCCAGCATTTT
.	TRBV7-2	TRBJ2-7	TRBD2	CASSLGLAGPYEQYF	TGTGCCAGCAGCTTGGGACTAGCGGGCCCCTACGAGCAGTACTTC
.	TRBV7-8	TRBJ2-5	TRBD1	CASSSSGTGVQETQYF	TGTGCCAGCAGCTCCTCCGGGACAGGGGTCCAAGAGACCCAGTACTTC
.	TRBV19	TRBJ1-5	TRBD1	CASSPGDRGVNQPQHF	TGTGCCAGTAGTCCAGGGGACAGGGGTGTCAATCAGCCCCAGCATTTT
.	TRBV6-4	TRBJ2-6	TRBD1	CASSRQGLRTGANVLTF	TGTGCAAGCAGTAGACAGGGGTTAAGGACTGGGGCCAACGTCCTGACTTTC
.	TRBV24-1	TRBJ2-6	.	CATSRSSGANVLTF	TGTGCCACCAGTCGCAGCTCTGGGGCCAACGTCCTGACTTTC
.	TRBV6-5	TRBJ1-2	TRBD1	CASSIQGQGYGYTF	TGTGCCAGCAGTATACAGGGACAGGGATATGGCTACACCTTC
few	TRBV28	TRBJ2-7	TRBD1	CASKRQGRYEQYF	TGTGCCAGCAAGAGACAGGGCCGTTACGAGCAGTACTTC
few	TRBV28	TRBJ2-3	TRBD2	CASSALAGGTDTQYF	TGTGCCAGCAGTGCACTAGCGGGAGGGACAGATACGCAGTATTTT
.	TRBV11-2	TRBJ2-7	TRBD2	CASSSYPSGLTYEQYF	TGTGCCAGCAGCTCCTACCCTAGCGGGCTCACCTACGAGCAGTACTTC
once	TRBV2	TRBJ2-5	TRBD2	CASRGPGLAGQETQYF	TGTGCCAGCAGGGGACCGGGACTAGCGGGCCAAGAGACCCAGTACTTC